This T cell receptor (beta chain) is drawn from a study of post-analysis software for immune sequencing data. Overall study context: Courses of disease covered relapsing-remitting, secondary progressive and progressive-relapsing multiple sclerosis. Overall study results and limits: Patients carried a handful of TRBV segments more frequently than controls did, and TRBV5-6, TRBV5-1 and TRBV20-1 were among them. There was significantly lower normalized Chao1 diversity in multiple sclerosis patients than in controls.

The library was made from cDNA and included unique molecular identifiers. cDNA molecules numbering about 490,000 came from approximately 1 to 10 million T cells. TCRdb re-derived calls from the PCR reads in MiXCR, one entry per CDR3 protein. The sample consists of about 540,000 distinct CDR3 sequences, around a third of them appearing once. Worth noting for this clonotype: The target antigen is unknown.

With 1 base removed from V and 10 bases from J, the gap between germline ends came to 10 bases. Germline values: CDR1 MGHRA, CDR2 YSYEKL. The CDR3 is 12 residues long. The sequence came from a girl aged 2 to 17 with multiple sclerosis. This chain connects TRBV4-1 to TRBJ1-1; the D is unclear. The sample was blood. DNA of the CDR3: TGCGCCAGCAGCCAAGCCCCGATGGGAGCTTTCTTT. Encoded protein: CASSQAPMGAFF.